A single sample gave rise to the 25 T cell receptor beta chains below, sequenced in a study of cytomegalovirus exposure and HLA in healthy donors. Both 60 Vbeta primers and 13 Jbeta primers went into the PCR. TCRdb's copy holds only in-frame clones and misses some; the assay was immunoSEQ multiplex PCR. The table lists 210,000 or so clones, over 60% of them singletons. Sequenced material: PBMCs. These receptors were taken from a woman in her twenties or thirties in good health and CMV-seropositive.

The CDR3 region has the DNA TGTGCCAGCAGCGCCCGGACAGGGGGTGGCACAGATACGCAGTATTTT. Translated, it gives CASSARTGGGTDTQYF. The chain uses TRBV13 and TRBJ2-3, with 10 nucleotides matching TRBD1. Germline CDR1 is PRHDT and CDR2 is FYEKMQ (reference sequence). V was clipped by 5 bases and J by 1 base; unmatched bases: 6. This CDR3 has 16 residues.

The CDR3 DNA follows: TGTGCCAGCTCACAAACGATCAGTGTTGGGGCCAACGTCCTGACTTTC. Its translation is CASSQTISVGANVLTF. The chain couples TRBV18 to TRBJ2-6; D unresolved. Germline V gene data show CDR1 as KGHSH and CDR2 as LQKENI. The length of the CDR3 is 16 residues. The V end was cut by 4 bases, the J end by 3 bases, with 13 bases between.

This clone appeared a single time. V gene TRBV27 combines with J gene TRBJ2-1; the D gene is possibly TRBD1 (5 bases). Germline V CDR1 and CDR2: MNHEY, SMNVEV (reference sequence). The CDR3 consists of 12 residues. The V end was cut by 1 base, the J end by 10 bases, with 8 bases between. The CDR3, as DNA: TGTGCCAGCAGTTTATTCTCAGGGGAGCAGTTCTTC. This gives the protein CASSLFSGEQFF.

The chain uses TRBV4-3 and TRBJ1-3; no firm D call. CDR1 is LGHNA, CDR2 YSLEER, per germline. Trimming pared 0 bases from V and 0 bases from J, leaving 12 bases between. CDR3 size: 17 residues. The CDR3 sequence is CASSQDIQAFSGNTIYF. The CDR3, as DNA: TGCGCCAGCAGCCAAGATATTCAGGCCTTCTCTGGAAACACCATATATTTT.

This chain connects TRBV5-6 to TRBJ1-1; D not resolved. The CDR3 is made up of 14 amino acids. Germline-derived CDR1 and CDR2 are SGHDT and YYEEEE. Trimming left V 0 bases short and J 1 base short, with 7 bases between. The CDR3 loop reads CASSLGWANTEAFF. CDR3 nucleotides: TGTGCCAGCAGCTTGGGTTGGGCGAACACTGAAGCTTTCTTT.

The rearrangement links TRBV5-6 to TRBJ2-7, with D possibly being TRBD1 (5 bases). CDR1 and CDR2 from the germline V gene are SGHDT and YYEEEE. Trimming left V 0 bases short and J 3 bases short, with 16 bases between. The CDR3 length is 16 residues. The CDR3 sequence is CASSLGQGVPHYEQYF. Here the CDR3 DNA reads TGTGCCAGCAGCTTGGGTCAAGGGGTCCCCCACTACGAGCAGTACTTC.

V usage is TRBV2 and J usage is TRBJ2-5; possible D gene TRBD2, 6 bases. Trimming took 3 bases from V and 2 from J, leaving 10 bases between them. This CDR3 is built from 14 residues. The germline V gene has CDR1 SNHLY and CDR2 FYNNEI. The CDR3 region has the DNA TGTGCCAGCAGTGAGGGACTTAGACAAGAGACCCAGTACTTC. Encoded protein: CASSEGLRQETQYF.

The J gene is TRBJ2-5, the V gene TRBV7-3; D may be TRBD1 (6 bases). Germline values: CDR1 SGHTA, CDR2 FQGTGA. Between the trimmed V and J ends, which lost 1 base and 4 bases, there was a span of 10 bases. The CDR3 covers 14 residues. The CDR3 protein is CASSLNRAGETQYF. CDR3 coding DNA: TGTGCCAGCAGCTTAAACAGGGCCGGAGAGACCCAGTACTTC.

This clone was seen a single time. This chain's CDR3 is CASKTGLRDTQYF. CDR3 in DNA: TGTGCCAGCAAAACAGGGTTAAGAGATACGCAGTATTTT. The V gene is TRBV27, the J gene TRBJ2-3; the D gene is possibly TRBD1 (6 bases). Per the germline V gene, CDR1 is MNHEY and CDR2 is SMNVEV (reference sequence). The germline V and J ends were trimmed by 7 bases and 5 bases, with 13 bases remaining between them. The CDR3 contains 13 residues.

V usage is TRBV5-4 and J usage is TRBJ2-3, with TRBD2 matching 9 bases. V lost 4 bases to trimming and J lost 0 bases; unmatched junction nucleotides: 12. Germline V gives CDR1 SGHNT, CDR2 YYREEE (reference sequence). This CDR3 comprises 18 residues. This CDR3 is CASSLGWASGDSTDTQYF. DNA of the CDR3: TGTGCCAGCAGCCTGGGGTGGGCTAGCGGGGACAGCACAGATACGCAGTATTTT.

J is TRBJ1-1 and V is TRBV30; D may be TRBD1 (5 bases). Trimming removed 2 bases at V and 2 bases at J, with 18 bases between. Germline V gene sequence: CDR1 GTSNPN, CDR2 SVGIG (reference sequence). The CDR3 has 16 residues. The CDR3 reads CAWSSGRGLLNTEAFF. The DNA for the CDR3 is TGTGCCTGGAGTAGTGGGAGGGGTCTACTCAACACTGAAGCTTTCTTT.

This clone appeared a few times. The genes are TRBV9 and TRBJ2-2; D might be TRBD1 (6 bases). The germline V and J ends were trimmed by 4 bases and 7 bases, with 14 bases remaining between them. The CDR3 is 14 residues long. Germline CDR1 reads SGDLS; CDR2 reads YYNGEE. For the CDR3, the DNA is TGTGCCAGCAGCCCAAGACAGGTTATCGGGGAGCTGTTTTTT. Amino acid sequence: CASSPRQVIGELFF.

This sequence joins TRBV7-9 and TRBJ1-2; 7 positions agree with TRBD1. Germline loops: CDR1 SEHNR, CDR2 FQNEAQ (reference sequence). The CDR3 runs to 17 residues. J lost 3 bases, V lost 1 base, and 11 bases had no gene match. CDR3 sequence: CASSLGTGHSLHYGYTF. As DNA, the CDR3 is TGTGCCAGCAGCTTAGGGACAGGCCATTCTTTACACTATGGCTACACCTTC.

V gene TRBV9 combines with J gene TRBJ2-6; 11 positions match TRBD2. CDR3 length: 19 amino acids. Germline loops: CDR1 SGDLS, CDR2 YYNGEE. The V and J ends lost 4 bases and 0 bases, in that order; junction bases with no gene match: 9. The CDR3 region has the DNA TGTGCCAGCAGCACCCCCGGGACTAGCGGATTCTCTGGGGCCAACGTCCTGACTTTC. Translating gives CASSTPGTSGFSGANVLTF.

The chain employs TRBV11-3 and TRBJ2-1; the D gene is possibly TRBD2 (6 bases). Per the germline V gene, CDR1 is SGHNT and CDR2 is YENEEA. Trimming cost V 5 bases and J 10 bases, with 15 bases left between them. CDR3 size: 13 residues. This CDR3 is CASSTDGLTEQFF. The CDR3 region has the DNA TGTGCCAGCAGCACTGACGGACTAACCGAGCAGTTCTTC.

The genes are TRBV9 and TRBJ1-5; 9 bases are shared with TRBD1. Germline CDR1 SGDLS, CDR2 YYNGEE. The junction had 4 bases not matched to a gene; V was cut back by 4 bases and J by 2 bases. The CDR3 spans 15 residues. The CDR3 DNA sequence: TGTGCCAGCAGCTTGACAGGGGGAGGCAATCAGCCCCAGCATTTT. Protein product: CASSLTGGGNQPQHF.

The chain recombines TRBV6-1 with TRBJ2-3; D is unclear. Between the trimmed V and J ends, which lost 1 base and 7 bases, there was a span of 6 bases. Germline V CDR1 and CDR2: MNHNS, SASEGT. The CDR3 is 12 amino acids. The CDR3 coding sequence is TGTGCCAGCAGTGAAGAAGAGAATACGCAGTATTTT. It is translated as CASSEEENTQYF.

The chain recombines TRBV7-9 with TRBJ2-7, with 7 bases aligning to TRBD1. This CDR3 is built from 15 residues. Germline V lookup: CDR1 SEHNR, CDR2 FQNEAQ (reference sequence). Trimming cost V 5 bases and J 3 bases; bases outside gene matches: 10. As DNA, the CDR3 is TGTGCCAGCAGCCCCCGGGTGAGGGGGCACTACGAGCAGTACTTC. Translated, it gives CASSPRVRGHYEQYF.

The rearrangement joins TRBV28 to TRBJ2-7; 8 nucleotides align to TRBD1. V trimming: 7 bases; J trimming: 1 base; junction bases outside the gene matches: 6. Germline CDR1 reads MDHEN; CDR2 reads SYDVKM. The CDR3 runs 14 residues. The CDR3 loop is CASTAGTGSYEQYF. As DNA, the CDR3 is TGTGCCAGCACAGCCGGGACAGGATCCTACGAGCAGTACTTC.

About this clone: Other DNA sequences of this sample code for an identical CDR3. The V gene is TRBV5-4, the J gene TRBJ1-1, with TRBD1 identical over 7 bases. The CDR3 contains 14 residues. V lost 2 bases and J lost 2; bases outside the gene matches: 3. Germline V gene sequence: CDR1 SGHNT, CDR2 YYREEE (reference sequence). CDR3 DNA: TGTGCCAGCAGCTTACAGGGGCCCAACACTGAAGCTTTCTTT. Translated: CASSLQGPNTEAFF.

The chain uses TRBV7-6 and TRBJ1-4; TRBD1 might be the D (5 bases). This CDR3 spans 14 amino acids. Germline V gene data show CDR1 as SGHVS and CDR2 as FNYEAQ. The V end lost 3 bases, the J end lost 8 bases, and 13 bases lay between the germline ends. The CDR3 sequence is CASSLGGPKEKLFF. CDR3 sequence (DNA): TGTGCCAGCAGCTTGGGGGGACCCAAGGAAAAACTGTTTTTT.

The chain couples TRBV6-6 to TRBJ2-1; D remains unclear. From germline, CDR1 is MNHNY and CDR2 SVGAGI (reference sequence). This CDR3 has 12 residues. V was shortened by 6 bases and J by 5 bases, with 8 bases between the two germline ends. DNA of the CDR3: TGTGCCAGCAGCTTTCACAACAATGAGCAGTTCTTC. Translation gives CASSFHNNEQFF.

V and J are TRBV5-6 and TRBJ2-7; 8 bases map to TRBD1. The CDR3 spans 13 residues. The V and J ends lost 0 bases and 5 bases, in that order; junction bases with no gene match: 1. Germline V gene sequence: CDR1 SGHDT, CDR2 YYEEEE. This CDR3 is CASSLEDRDEQYF. The CDR3 bases are TGTGCCAGCAGCTTGGAGGACAGGGACGAGCAGTACTTC.

The chain recombines TRBV7-2 with TRBJ2-1; TRBD2 might be the D (5 bases). The CDR3 runs 13 residues. V lost 2 bases to trimming and J lost 12 bases, with 14 bases between them. The V gene's germline CDR1 is SGHTA and CDR2 FQGNSA. CDR3 coding DNA: TGTGCCAGCAGCTTATCCTCTACCCGGGGGCAGTTCTTC. It yields the protein CASSLSSTRGQFF.

This rearrangement joins TRBV7-2 to TRBJ2-7; D gene uncertain. Germline V gene lookup returns CDR1 SGHTA and CDR2 FQGNSA. Trimming shortened V by 2 bases and J by 3 bases, and 8 bases separated the two germline ends. The CDR3 consists of 13 residues. The CDR3 coding sequence is TGTGCCAGCAGCTTAAGGAGCATCTACGAGCAGTACTTC. It codes for CASSLRSIYEQYF.